This T cell receptor beta chain was sequenced during a study of blood T cell repertoires in COVID-19. Study-level background: The study drew acute and convalescent COVID-19 samples from the United States, Italy and Spain. The analysed material was cDNA or gDNA that came from T cells, B-cell-depleted T cells, or PBMCs.

Original handling: Estimates of nucleated cell counts were drawn from the amplification of reference gene primers. Generated by immunoSEQ multiplex PCR, the TCRdb table keeps only in-frame clones and is missing some. V, J and clone size reflect that table, while D and trimming were determined from the DNA. The table has 390,000 or so clones, roughly 88% seen once. The CDR3 has 14 amino acids. The V segment lost 5 bases and the J segment 9 bases; nucleotides outside the gene matches: 7. The germline gives CDR1 MNHEY, CDR2 SVGAGI. Sequencing was done on a sample of peripheral blood. The clonotype comes from a woman aged 25-40 years with active or convalescent COVID-19. The chain carries TRBV6-5 and TRBJ1-6, with TRBD1 identical over 7 bases. The CDR3: CASSKTGSFSPLHF. The CDR3 DNA is TGTGCCAGCAGTAAGACAGGGTCATTTTCACCCCTCCACTTT.